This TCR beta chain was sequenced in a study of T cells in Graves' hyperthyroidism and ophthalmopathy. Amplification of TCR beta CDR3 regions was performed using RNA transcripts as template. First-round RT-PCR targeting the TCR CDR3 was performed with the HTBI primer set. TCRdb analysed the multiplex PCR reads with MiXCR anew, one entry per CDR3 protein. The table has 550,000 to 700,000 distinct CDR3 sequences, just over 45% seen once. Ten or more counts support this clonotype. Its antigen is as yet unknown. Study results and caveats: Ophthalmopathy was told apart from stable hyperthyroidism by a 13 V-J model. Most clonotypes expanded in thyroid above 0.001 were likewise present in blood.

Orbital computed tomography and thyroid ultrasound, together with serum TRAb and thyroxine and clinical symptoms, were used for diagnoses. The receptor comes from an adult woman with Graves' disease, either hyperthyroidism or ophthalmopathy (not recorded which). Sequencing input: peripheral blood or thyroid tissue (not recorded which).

CDR3 nucleotide sequence: TGTGCCAGTAGTGGTAGCGGGAGGCCCGGGGAGCTGTTTTTT. It is translated as CASSGSGRPGELFF. V usage is TRBV19 and J usage is TRBJ2-2, with 10 bases identical to TRBD2. After removal of 5 bases from V and 6 bases from J, the junction contained 3 bases not matched to a gene. The CDR3 runs to 14 residues. Germline V gene lookup returns CDR1 LNHDA and CDR2 SQIVND (reference sequence).